A single count supports the clone carrying this TCR beta chain. This record comes from a study of T cells in narcolepsy. Study background: Patients with NT1 or NT2 and healthy control donors were enrolled.

CDR3 length: 17 amino acids. The V and J ends lost 4 bases and 0 bases, in that order; junction bases with no gene match: 10. The germline gives CDR1 SGHRS, CDR2 YFSETQ. Sequencing used immunoSEQ multiplex PCR; TCRdb keeps in-frame clones, though not all of them. The sample records approximately 22,000 clones, approximately 60% being singletons. V usage is TRBV5-1 and J usage is TRBJ2-1; TRBD2 matches at 7 bases. The TCR originated in a human donor in good health. Sequenced material: memory (CD45RA-) CD4+ T cells from blood. The CDR3 spells CASSLSGRVSSYNEQFF. The CDR3 nucleotides read TGCGCCAGCAGCCTTAGCGGGCGGGTCTCCTCCTACAATGAGCAGTTCTTC.